The following is a TCR beta chain sequence with its context. The data originate from a study of blood T cell repertoires in COVID-19. This CDR3 region has 12 residues. CDR1 and CDR2 from the germline V gene are SEHNR and FQNEAQ (reference sequence). With V trimmed by 3 bases and J by 8 bases, 3 bases remained unmatched. Profiling relied on immunoSEQ multiplex PCR, and the TCRdb table lists in-frame clones only, not all of them. Of about 120,000 clones in the sample, approximately 81% were seen once. This chain links TRBV7-9 with TRBJ1-2; 7 bases are shared with TRBD1. The TCR sequence derives from a woman aged 80 or over with acute or convalescent COVID-19. The source material was peripheral blood. Here the CDR3 reads CASSFDRDGYTF. The CDR3, as DNA: TGTGCCAGCAGCTTTGACAGGGACGGCTACACCTTC. Looking up the rest from reference TRBV7-9 and TRBJ1-2 gives the full variable domain: DTGVSQNPRHKITKRGQNVTFRCDPISEHNRLYWYRQTLGQGPEFLTYFQNEAQLEKSRLLSDRFSAERPKGSFSTLEIQRTEQGDSAMYLCASSFDRDGYTFGSGTRLTVV.